A selection of T cell receptor beta chains follows, all from one sample in a study of T-cell memory formation after mild COVID-19. TCRdb re-analysed the 5' RACE reads in MiXCR, keeping a single row per CDR3 protein. This table has about 140,000 distinct CDR3 sequences, 13% to 15% appearing once. The sample consisted of PBMCs or a T cell subset sorted from them (not recorded which). These receptors all stem from an adult woman who had mild COVID-19 (a few samples of this study predate the infection). Cell type and time point are not known. The CDR3 runs from the conserved cysteine through the conserved F or W. The order of the fields is V gene, J gene, D gene, clone size, CDR3 protein, CDR3 DNA. The D gene is left open where the match is weak. Not every row has a clone size; where given, it reads once, few, many or a size class.

V: TRBV12-3/TRBV12-4
J: TRBJ1-1
D: NA
size: few
CDR3: CASIDVPEAFF
DNA: TGTGCCAGCATTGACGTCCCTGAAGCTTTCTTT

V: TRBV12-3/TRBV12-4
J: TRBJ2-1
D: NA
size: NA
CDR3: CASSSLANEQFF
DNA: TGTGCCAGCAGTTCTCTGGCGAATGAGCAGTTCTTC

V: TRBV7-9
J: TRBJ2-7
D: TRBD1
size: few
CDR3: CASSSSPEQGAFNEQYF
DNA: TGTGCCAGCAGCTCATCCCCGGAACAGGGGGCATTCAACGAGCAGTACTTC

V: TRBV4-1
J: TRBJ2-3
D: TRBD2
size: few
CDR3: CASRAGLAAPGTQYF
DNA: TGCGCCAGCAGAGCGGGACTAGCGGCCCCGGGTACGCAGTATTTT

V: TRBV2
J: TRBJ1-1
D: NA
size: few
CDR3: CASSEPDRGDTEAFF
DNA: TGTGCCAGCAGTGAACCTGACCGGGGGGACACTGAAGCTTTCTTT

V: TRBV29-1
J: TRBJ2-5
D: TRBD1
size: few
CDR3: CSGGPVETGPQETQYF
DNA: TGCAGCGGTGGGCCGGTGGAGACAGGGCCCCAAGAGACCCAGTACTTC

V: TRBV9
J: TRBJ1-1
D: TRBD1
size: NA
CDR3: CASSESGGPEAFF
DNA: TGTGCCAGCAGCGAGTCAGGGGGGCCTGAAGCTTTCTTT

V: TRBV6-5
J: TRBJ2-7
D: TRBD2
size: many
CDR3: CASKLGLAGDYEQYF
DNA: TGTGCCAGCAAGCTGGGACTAGCGGGAGATTACGAGCAGTACTTC

V: TRBV6-5
J: TRBJ1-1
D: TRBD1
size: NA
CDR3: CASSRIGTELYTEAFF
DNA: TGTGCCAGCAGCCGAATCGGGACAGAACTTTACACTGAAGCTTTCTTT

V: TRBV3-1
J: TRBJ2-1
D: NA
size: NA
CDR3: CASSRVQVSSYNEQFF
DNA: TGTGCCAGCAGCCGGGTACAGGTTTCCTCCTACAATGAGCAGTTCTTC

V: TRBV6-2/TRBV6-3
J: TRBJ2-1
D: NA
size: NA
CDR3: CASTDPGYSNEQFF
DNA: TGTGCCAGCACCGACCCGGGTTATTCCAATGAGCAGTTCTTC

V: TRBV5-6
J: TRBJ2-1
D: NA
size: NA
CDR3: CASSQGGGQLSDEQFF
DNA: TGTGCCAGCAGCCAGGGAGGGGGACAGCTTAGCGATGAGCAGTTCTTC

V: TRBV6-5
J: TRBJ2-1
D: NA
size: few
CDR3: CASRRDASSYNEQFF
DNA: TGTGCCAGCAGAAGGGACGCAAGCTCCTACAATGAGCAGTTCTTC

V: TRBV7-9
J: TRBJ2-1
D: NA
size: NA
CDR3: CASSLGSAYNEQFF
DNA: TGTGCCAGCAGCTTAGGTAGCGCGTACAATGAGCAGTTCTTC

V: TRBV6-5
J: TRBJ2-1
D: NA
size: NA
CDR3: CASSYVEGNNEQFF
DNA: TGTGCCAGCAGTTACGTGGAGGGAAACAATGAGCAGTTCTTC

V: TRBV6-5
J: TRBJ1-2
D: NA
size: NA
CDR3: CASSYGGLSYTF
DNA: TGTGCCAGCAGTTACGGGGGTTTAAGCTACACCTTC

V: TRBV15
J: TRBJ2-3
D: NA
size: many
CDR3: CATSRDPPQIDIGSTDTQYF
DNA: TGTGCCACCAGCAGAGATCCCCCTCAAATTGACATCGGTAGCACAGATACGCAGTATTTT

V: TRBV19
J: TRBJ2-3
D: NA
size: NA
CDR3: CASSIGPAPEYF
DNA: TGTGCCAGTAGTATAGGCCCAGCACCCGAGTATTTT

V: TRBV28
J: TRBJ2-7
D: NA
size: NA
CDR3: CASSLGGFNEQYF
DNA: TGTGCCAGCAGTTTAGGTGGTTTCAACGAGCAGTACTTC

V: TRBV12-3/TRBV12-4
J: TRBJ2-7
D: NA
size: few
CDR3: CASSLEQGGEQYF
DNA: TGTGCCAGCAGTTTAGAGCAGGGCGGGGAGCAGTACTTC

V: TRBV7-9
J: TRBJ1-6
D: TRBD1
size: many
CDR3: CASSSDRVRSPLHF
DNA: TGTGCCAGCAGCTCGGACAGGGTGAGGTCACCCCTCCACTTT

V: TRBV7-9
J: TRBJ2-7
D: TRBD2
size: many
CDR3: CASSSPTLAGGNEQYF
DNA: TGTGCCAGCAGCTCACCTACGCTAGCGGGAGGAAACGAGCAGTACTTC

V: TRBV7-9
J: TRBJ2-7
D: TRBD2
size: NA
CDR3: CASSPGGSGNSYEQYF
DNA: TGTGCCAGCAGCCCAGGTGGGAGCGGGAACTCCTACGAGCAGTACTTC

V: TRBV24-1
J: TRBJ2-7
D: TRBD1
size: NA
CDR3: CATSDKTGGAYEQYF
DNA: TGTGCCACCAGTGACAAGACAGGGGGGGCCTACGAGCAGTACTTC

V: TRBV30
J: TRBJ1-2
D: TRBD1
size: NA
CDR3: CAWSYGTGDGYTF
DNA: TGTGCCTGGAGTTATGGGACAGGGGACGGCTACACCTTC

V: TRBV20-1
J: TRBJ2-7
D: NA
size: many
CDR3: CSARDPGYEQYF
DNA: TGCAGTGCTAGAGATCCCGGCTACGAGCAGTACTTC

V: TRBV20-1
J: TRBJ2-5
D: NA
size: NA
CDR3: CSARGTQEVLQETQYF
DNA: TGCAGTGCTAGAGGTACCCAGGAAGTGCTCCAAGAGACCCAGTACTTC

V: TRBV5-6
J: TRBJ2-1
D: NA
size: few
CDR3: CASSFGHYRGEQFF
DNA: TGTGCCAGCAGCTTTGGTCATTATCGGGGTGAGCAGTTCTTC

V: TRBV12-3/TRBV12-4
J: TRBJ1-6
D: TRBD1
size: few
CDR3: CASSFWLDRTGRNSPLHF
DNA: TGTGCCAGCAGTTTTTGGCTTGATCGGACAGGTAGAAATTCACCCCTCCACTTT

V: TRBV13
J: TRBJ2-1
D: NA
size: NA
CDR3: CASSFLDSSYNEQFF
DNA: TGTGCCAGCAGCTTTTTAGATAGCTCCTACAATGAGCAGTTCTTC

V: TRBV12-3/TRBV12-4
J: TRBJ2-3
D: NA
size: NA
CDR3: CASSLVGGYNSDTQYF
DNA: TGTGCCAGCAGTTTAGTTGGCGGGTACAATTCGGATACGCAGTATTTT

V: TRBV4-2
J: TRBJ2-3
D: NA
size: many
CDR3: CASSQAVSTDTQYF
DNA: TGTGCCAGCAGCCAAGCTGTTAGCACAGATACGCAGTATTTT

V: TRBV4-3
J: TRBJ2-7
D: NA
size: NA
CDR3: CASSQDWQASSSYEQYF
DNA: TGCGCCAGCAGCCAAGATTGGCAGGCGTCAAGCTCCTACGAGCAGTACTTC

V: TRBV6-5
J: TRBJ2-7
D: NA
size: NA
CDR3: CASSYSGKVYEQYF
DNA: TGTGCCAGCAGTTACTCAGGGAAGGTCTACGAGCAGTACTTC

V: TRBV12-3/TRBV12-4
J: TRBJ2-1
D: NA
size: NA
CDR3: CASRGTARGFNEQFF
DNA: TGTGCCAGCAGAGGAACGGCCCGGGGTTTCAATGAGCAGTTCTTC

V: TRBV6-2/TRBV6-3
J: TRBJ2-7
D: NA
size: many
CDR3: CASSYGQNYEQYF
DNA: TGTGCCAGCAGTTACGGACAAAACTACGAGCAGTACTTC

V: TRBV5-1
J: TRBJ2-1
D: TRBD1
size: NA
CDR3: CASSFGQGADEQFF
DNA: TGCGCCAGCAGCTTTGGACAGGGGGCCGATGAGCAGTTCTTC

V: TRBV20-1
J: TRBJ2-7
D: TRBD1
size: NA
CDR3: CSAPGTGIYEQYF
DNA: TGCAGTGCTCCCGGGACAGGGATTTACGAGCAGTACTTC

V: TRBV7-6
J: TRBJ2-1
D: TRBD2
size: few
CDR3: CASSKAIAGATYNEQFF
DNA: TGTGCCAGCAGCAAAGCAATAGCGGGAGCTACCTACAATGAGCAGTTCTTC

V: TRBV15
J: TRBJ2-3
D: NA
size: NA
CDR3: CATSITPTDTQYF
DNA: TGTGCCACCAGCATCACCCCTACAGATACGCAGTATTTT

V: TRBV7-9
J: TRBJ2-1
D: NA
size: NA
CDR3: CASSFEPSYGEQFF
DNA: TGTGCCAGCAGCTTCGAACCATCCTACGGTGAGCAGTTCTTC

V: TRBV19
J: TRBJ2-1
D: TRBD2
size: NA
CDR3: CASSYGGGPSNEQFF
DNA: TGTGCCAGTAGTTATGGGGGAGGGCCTTCCAATGAGCAGTTCTTC

V: TRBV6-2/TRBV6-3
J: TRBJ2-7
D: NA
size: few
CDR3: CASSLTSGVDEQYF
DNA: TGTGCCAGCAGTTTAACTTCAGGGGTCGACGAGCAGTACTTC

V: TRBV12-3/TRBV12-4
J: TRBJ2-7
D: TRBD2
size: NA
CDR3: CASSPRLAGSYEQYF
DNA: TGTGCCAGCAGTCCCAGACTAGCGGGGAGCTACGAGCAGTACTTC

V: TRBV7-8
J: TRBJ2-3
D: NA
size: NA
CDR3: CASSLEAGRGDTQYF
DNA: TGTGCCAGCAGCTTAGAGGCGGGAAGAGGAGATACGCAGTATTTT

V: TRBV12-3/TRBV12-4
J: TRBJ2-1
D: TRBD2
size: few
CDR3: CASSLSGRVGDEQFF
DNA: TGTGCCAGCAGTTTAAGCGGGAGGGTTGGCGATGAGCAGTTCTTC

V: TRBV3-1
J: TRBJ1-1
D: NA
size: NA
CDR3: CASSQEAAEAFF
DNA: TGTGCCAGCAGCCAAGAGGCCGCTGAAGCTTTCTTT

V: TRBV4-2
J: TRBJ2-5
D: NA
size: NA
CDR3: CASSQEWGRQQETQYF
DNA: TGTGCCAGCAGCCAAGAATGGGGCAGGCAACAAGAGACCCAGTACTTC

V: TRBV5-6
J: TRBJ1-1
D: NA
size: few
CDR3: CASSLEGVKTEAFF
DNA: TGTGCCAGCAGCTTGGAGGGGGTAAAGACTGAAGCTTTCTTT